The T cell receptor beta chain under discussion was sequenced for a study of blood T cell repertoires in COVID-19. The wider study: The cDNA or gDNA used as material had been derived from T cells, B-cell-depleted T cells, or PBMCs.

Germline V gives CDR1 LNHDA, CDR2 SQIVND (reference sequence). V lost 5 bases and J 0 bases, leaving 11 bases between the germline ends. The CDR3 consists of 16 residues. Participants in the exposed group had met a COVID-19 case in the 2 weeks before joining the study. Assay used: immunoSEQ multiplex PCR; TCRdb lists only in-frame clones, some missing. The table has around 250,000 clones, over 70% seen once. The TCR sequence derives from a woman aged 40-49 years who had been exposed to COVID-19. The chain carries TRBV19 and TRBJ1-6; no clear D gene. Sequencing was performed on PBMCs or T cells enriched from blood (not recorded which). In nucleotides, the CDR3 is TGTGCCAGTAGTCCCCTAGGGAGCTCCTATAATTCACCCCTCCACTTT. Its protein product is CASSPLGSSYNSPLHF.